Presented here are 25 T cell receptor beta chains from one specimen sequenced in a study of T cell repertoires in cytomegalovirus infection. TCRdb recomputed calls from the reads with MiXCR, one row per CDR3 protein. The sample carries about 180,000 distinct CDR3 sequences, about an eighth recorded once. Sequencing was done on a sample of PBMCs. Source of these receptors: a human donor in good health (CMV status not recorded). Some clones in this sample may be carry-over from other donors' samples.

This clonotype was seen at least ten times. The rearrangement joins TRBV7-9 to TRBJ2-2, with 7 positions matching TRBD2. This CDR3 contains 13 residues. Germline V gene lookup returns CDR1 SEHNR and CDR2 FQNEAQ (reference sequence). J gave up 5 bases and V 11 bases, and 8 bases lay outside the gene matches. The CDR3 nucleotides are TGTGCCCGTGCTAGCGGAGCAACCGGGGAGCTGTTTTTT. Its translation: CARASGATGELFF.

This clonotype was seen repeatedly, ten times or more. The CDR3 sequence: CASAEGGYKDGANVLTF. The CDR3 DNA sequence: TGTGCCAGCGCCGAGGGGGGGTACAAAGATGGGGCCAACGTCCTGACTTTC. This sequence joins TRBV7-3 and TRBJ2-6, with D perhaps TRBD2 (7 bases). Germline V gene sequence: CDR1 SGHTA, CDR2 FQGTGA. V shed 8 bases and J shed 3 bases, with 20 bases lying between them. This CDR3 region has 17 residues.

This clonotype was observed at least ten times. The CDR3 DNA is TGTGCCAGCTCACAGAGGGTGGGAGAGACCCAGTACTTC. The encoded protein is CASSQRVGETQYF. The chain links TRBV7-2 to TRBJ2-5, with a possible D match to TRBD2 (5 bases). The CDR3 totals 13 residues. Per germline, CDR1 SGHTA and CDR2 FQGNSA. The V end lost 8 bases, the J end lost 4 bases, and 14 bases lay between the germline ends.

The V and J genes are TRBV12-3 or TRBV12-4 and TRBJ1-1; maybe TRBD1 (5 bases). The CDR3 has 18 residues. Trimming shortened V by 4 bases and J by 0 bases, and 21 bases separated the two germline ends. The CDR3 sequence is CASSSPGGVTWMNTEAFF. CDR3 DNA sequence: TGTGCCAGCAGTTCACCTGGGGGGGTGACATGGATGAACACTGAAGCTTTCTTT.

This clonotype was detected a few times. The chain uses TRBV19 and TRBJ2-1; 8 nucleotides line up with TRBD2. The V segment lost 0 bases and the J segment 2 bases; nucleotides outside the gene matches: 6. This CDR3 has 17 residues. The germline gives CDR1 LNHDA, CDR2 SQIVND (reference sequence). CDR3 residues: CASSIDLSSGTYNEQFF. The CDR3 DNA reads TGTGCCAGTAGTATAGATCTGAGTAGCGGGACCTACAATGAGCAGTTCTTC.

This clonotype was seen repeatedly, ten times or more. The rearrangement links TRBV2 to TRBJ1-1, with unresolved D. In germline, CDR1 is SNHLY, CDR2 FYNNEI. V was pared by 7 bases and J by 0 bases, with 9 bases between. The CDR3 sequence is 13 residues long. CDR3: CASNDPMNTEAFF. The DNA of the CDR3 is TGTGCCAGCAACGATCCTATGAACACTGAAGCTTTCTTT.

The chain employs TRBV4-1 and TRBJ1-4; possibly TRBD1 for D (6 bases). This CDR3 has 20 amino acids. Trimming shortened V by 2 bases and J by 4 bases, and 26 bases separated the two germline ends. The germline CDR1 and CDR2 sequences are MGHRA and YSYEKL. DNA for the CDR3: TGCGCCAGCAGCCAATTAAGATGGGCGGACAGCAAGTGGCTTAATGAAAAACTGTTTTTT. Amino acid sequence: CASSQLRWADSKWLNEKLFF.

At least ten counts were recorded for this clonotype. The chain couples TRBV6-2 or TRBV6-3 to TRBJ1-1; D is uncertain. The CDR3 extends over 14 amino acids. Germline CDR1 reads MNHEY; CDR2 reads SVGEGT. Trimming removed 0 bases at V and 5 bases at J, with 10 bases between. CDR3: CASSYSALGTEAFF. In DNA form, the CDR3 reads TGTGCCAGCAGTTACTCAGCCTTGGGAACTGAAGCTTTCTTT.

This chain links TRBV12-3 or TRBV12-4 with TRBJ1-5; possible D gene TRBD1, 5 bases. The CDR3 totals 17 residues. V lost 6 bases, J lost 0 bases, and 18 bases lay in between. CDR3 sequence: CASRKGRLTFSNQPQHF. The CDR3 nucleotides read TGTGCCAGCAGAAAGGGACGGTTGACGTTTAGCAATCAGCCCCAGCATTTT.

This clonotype was found many times. J is TRBJ1-1 and V is TRBV7-9; weak D call: TRBD1 (5 bases). Germline V lookup: CDR1 SEHNR, CDR2 FQNEAQ (reference sequence). The V and J ends lost 5 bases and 3 bases respectively, with 22 bases between them. CDR3 length: 17 residues. As DNA, the CDR3 is TGTGCCAGCAGCCCCCGGGGGAGGACAACGGTAGACACTGAAGCTTTCTTT. It codes for CASSPRGRTTVDTEAFF.

This clonotype was seen a few times. This chain joins TRBV11-2 and TRBJ2-7; 10 bases are a match to TRBD2. The germline V gene has CDR1 SGHAT and CDR2 FQNNGV. J lost 5 bases, V lost 5 bases, and 9 bases had no gene match. The length of the CDR3 is 15 residues. The CDR3 coding sequence is TGTGCCAGCAGCGCCTTTAGCGGGGGGCCCGACGAGCAGTACTTC. Translation gives CASSAFSGGPDEQYF. The entire variable domain, with the rest obtained from reference TRBV11-2 and TRBJ2-7, is as follows: EAGVAQSPRYKIIEKRQSVAFWCNPISGHATLYWYQQILGQGPKLLIQFQNNGVVDDSQLPKDRFSAERLKGVDSTLKIQPAKLEDSAVYLCASSAFSGGPDEQYFGPGTRLTVT.

This clonotype was picked up many times. CDR3 in DNA: TGTGCCAGCAGCGACAGGGTAGGCTTCGCCTACGAGCAGTACTTC. It yields the protein CASSDRVGFAYEQYF. The chain couples TRBV7-2 to TRBJ2-7; 7 bases line up with TRBD1. Germline values: CDR1 SGHTA, CDR2 FQGNSA. Trimming cost V 5 bases and J 2 bases; bases outside gene matches: 9. The CDR3 extends over 15 amino acids.

This clonotype was seen repeatedly, ten times or more. The rearrangement uses TRBV7-2 and TRBJ2-7; D call uncertain. The CDR3 is 12 residues long. Germline V gene sequence: CDR1 SGHTA, CDR2 FQGNSA. The V end was cut by 3 bases, the J end by 3 bases, with 6 bases between. For the CDR3, the DNA is TGTGCCAGCAGCTTTTACGGCTACGAGCAGTACTTC. Protein sequence: CASSFYGYEQYF.

This clonotype was seen many times. The genes are TRBV23-1 and TRBJ2-1; weak D call: TRBD1 (5 bases). TRBV23-1 is reported as an ORF; its role is uncertain. V was shortened by 3 bases and J by 1 base, with 13 bases between the two germline ends. The CDR3 covers 16 residues. CDR3 amino acids: CASSQPGASSYNEQFF. The CDR3 DNA sequence: TGCGCCAGCAGTCAGCCTGGGGCAAGTTCCTACAATGAGCAGTTCTTC.

This clonotype appeared many times. V usage is TRBV15 and J usage is TRBJ1-4, with a weak D call TRBD1 (6 bases). The germline V gene encodes CDR1 LNHNV and CDR2 YYDKDF (reference sequence). CDR3 length: 15 amino acids. V was clipped by 0 bases and J by 8 bases, with 13 bases between them. CDR3 sequence: CATSRDQQGDEKLFF. The CDR3 coding sequence is TGTGCCACCAGCAGAGATCAACAGGGAGACGAAAAACTGTTTTTT.

This sequence joins TRBV29-1 and TRBJ2-7; D not certain. V was trimmed by 4 bases and J by 3 bases, leaving 10 bases between them. CDR1 and CDR2 from the germline V gene are SQVTM and ANQGSEA. This CDR3 is 12 amino acids long. Written as DNA, the CDR3 is TGCAGCGTTGTCACAGCCGGCTACGAGCAGTACTTC. Translation gives CSVVTAGYEQYF.

The chain joins TRBV28 to TRBJ1-5, with 9 bases identical to TRBD1. CDR3 size: 15 residues. Losses at the gene ends were 4 bases for V and 5 bases for J; bases not matched to a gene: 6. The germline V gene has CDR1 MDHEN and CDR2 SYDVKM. CDR3 loop: CASSSPGQGHQPQHF. In nucleotides, the CDR3 is TGTGCCAGCAGTTCTCCGGGACAGGGACATCAGCCCCAGCATTTT.

This clonotype was seen at least ten times. The rearrangement links TRBV7-9 to TRBJ2-3, with D unclear. Germline CDR1 and CDR2: SEHNR and FQNEAQ (reference sequence). The CDR3 runs 14 residues. With 5 bases removed from V and 2 bases from J, the gap between germline ends came to 11 bases. CDR3 in amino acids: CASSDIMATDTQYF. DNA for the CDR3: TGTGCCAGCAGCGACATTATGGCCACAGATACGCAGTATTTT.

This clonotype was seen many times. V usage is TRBV4-1 and J usage is TRBJ2-1; 10 bases are a match to TRBD1. Germline V lookup: CDR1 MGHRA, CDR2 YSYEKL. This CDR3 is 16 amino acids long. The junction had 10 bases not matched to a gene; V was cut back by 1 base and J by 10 bases. CDR3 loop: CASSQAADRGLAEQFF. In DNA form, the CDR3 reads TGCGCCAGCAGCCAAGCGGCCGACAGGGGGCTGGCGGAGCAGTTCTTC.

V usage is TRBV19 and J usage is TRBJ1-1; the D is unclear. Germline-derived CDR1 and CDR2 are LNHDA and SQIVND (reference sequence). The CDR3 is 13 residues long. Trimming cost V 3 bases and J 3 bases, with 8 bases left between them. CDR3 loop: CASSIYRDTEAFF. The DNA of the CDR3 is TGTGCCAGTAGTATCTACCGGGACACTGAAGCTTTCTTT.

This clonotype was recorded many times. This chain uses TRBV7-2 with TRBJ1-2; tentatively, D is TRBD1 (6 bases). V was cut by 5 bases and J by 4 bases, with 17 bases left in between. The CDR3 length is 15 residues. Per the germline V gene, CDR1 is SGHTA and CDR2 is FQGNSA. CDR3: CASSPGSGTIYGYTF. In nucleotides, the CDR3 is TGTGCCAGCAGCCCCGGATCCGGGACAATCTATGGCTACACCTTC.

This clonotype was counted at least ten times. The V call is TRBV12-3 or TRBV12-4, the J call TRBJ1-1; 11 bases map to TRBD1. This CDR3 is built from 14 residues. The trim removed 6 bases at V and 11 bases at J, leaving 11 bases unmatched. The CDR3: CASSRGQGAGAAFF. CDR3 DNA: TGTGCCAGCAGCCGCGGACAGGGGGCCGGGGCCGCTTTCTTT.

This clonotype was detected many times. This chain joins TRBV7-2 and TRBJ2-5; 7 nucleotides line up with TRBD2. Looked up from germline, CDR1 is SGHTA and CDR2 is FQGNSA. V was pared by 1 base and J by 5 bases, with 13 bases of the junction left unmatched. This CDR3 is built from 17 residues. The CDR3 DNA reads as TGTGCCAGCAGCTTAGTATCCCTAGCGGCCCGAAGGGAGACCCAGTACTTC. Encoded protein: CASSLVSLAARRETQYF.

In this sample, this clonotype turned up a few times. This rearrangement joins TRBV29-1 to TRBJ1-1, with TRBD1 matching 8 bases. Germline trimming cut 7 bases from V and 6 bases from J; bases unmatched to any gene: 13. Germline CDR1 is SQVTM and CDR2 is ANQGSEA. CDR3 length: 14 residues. This chain's CDR3 is CSAGTGQGASEAFF. The CDR3, as DNA: TGCAGCGCCGGAACTGGTCAGGGGGCATCTGAAGCTTTCTTT.

This clonotype was counted between two and nine times. The chain uses TRBV29-1 and TRBJ2-1; TRBD2 agrees at 14 bases. From germline, CDR1 is SQVTM and CDR2 ANQGSEA. This CDR3 has 17 amino acids. V lost 4 bases and J lost 1; bases outside the gene matches: 6. As DNA, the CDR3 is TGCAGCGTTGTAGGGACTAGCGGGAGTACGTCCTACAATGAGCAGTTCTTC. Translated: CSVVGTSGSTSYNEQFF.